The next 8 T cell receptor beta chains were all read from a single sample in a study of T-cell memory formation after mild COVID-19. MiXCR was run by TCRdb on the 5' RACE reads, yielding one entry per CDR3 protein. The repertoire consists of about 29,000 distinct CDR3 sequences, with around 15% occurring once and the leading ten covering 1.4%. Sample: PBMCs or a T cell subset sorted from them (not recorded which). The receptors derive from an adult who had mild COVID-19 (a few samples of this study predate the infection). Cell type and time point are not known.

The rearrangement joins TRBV6-5 to TRBJ2-7; 7 bases fit TRBD1. The germline V gene has CDR1 MNHEY and CDR2 SVGAGI. The CDR3 totals 13 residues. V trimming: 5 bases; J trimming: 4 bases; junction bases outside the gene matches: 5. CDR3 residues: CASSPMTGYEQYF. The CDR3 DNA sequence: TGTGCCAGCAGTCCGATGACAGGGTACGAGCAGTACTTC.

This clonotype came up many times. The chain couples TRBV18 to TRBJ2-1; the D is unclear. V lost 3 bases and J lost 12, with 15 bases in between. The V gene's germline CDR1 is KGHSH and CDR2 LQKENI. CDR3 length equals 13 residues. CDR3 sequence reads: CASSPPDRDLQFF. The DNA for the CDR3 is TGTGCCAGCTCACCGCCCGATAGGGATTTGCAGTTCTTC.

This clonotype appeared many times. The chain links TRBV5-1 to TRBJ2-7; D remains ambiguous. The germline V gene has CDR1 SGHRS and CDR2 YFSETQ. The CDR3 extends over 13 amino acids. The V end lost 1 base, the J end lost 3 bases, and 8 bases lay between the germline ends. CDR3 nucleotide sequence: TGCGCCAGCAGCTTGAGCCACCTCTACGAGCAGTACTTC. It yields the protein CASSLSHLYEQYF. The variable domain in full, completed from reference TRBV5-1 and TRBJ2-7, reads KAGVTQTPRYLIKTRGQQVTLSCSPISGHRSVSWYQQTPGQGLQFLFEYFSETQRNKGNFPGRFSGRQFSNSRSEMNVSTLELGDSALYLCASSLSHLYEQYFGPGTRLTVT.

The rearrangement links TRBV11-2 to TRBJ1-6, with D possibly being TRBD1 (5 bases). This CDR3 contains 15 residues. Germline V gene lookup returns CDR1 SGHAT and CDR2 FQNNGV. Trimming took 2 bases from V and 7 from J, leaving 12 bases between them. This CDR3 is CASSLSGRSNSPLHF. CDR3 DNA sequence: TGTGCCAGCAGCTTATCGGGACGGAGCAATTCACCCCTCCACTTT.

This clonotype was seen many times. The rearrangement uses TRBV10-3 and TRBJ2-1; D is unclear. The CDR3 length is 13 residues. V was clipped by 4 bases and J by 6 bases, with 10 bases between them. CDR1 and CDR2 (germline): ENHRY, SYGVKD. This CDR3 is CAISVGTSNEQFF. The DNA of the CDR3 is TGTGCCATCAGTGTTGGCACCAGCAATGAGCAGTTCTTC.

This clonotype came up many times. The chain has TRBV9 and TRBJ2-7; D not certain. This CDR3 contains 14 residues. Trimming left V 1 base short and J 3 bases short, with 11 bases between. In germline, CDR1 is SGDLS, CDR2 YYNGEE. In DNA, the CDR3 is TGTGCCAGCAGCGTAAGTCCAGATAACTACGAGCAGTACTTC. It specifies CASSVSPDNYEQYF.

The rearrangement joins TRBV19 to TRBJ2-7, with TRBD1 matching over 8 bases. Germline loops: CDR1 LNHDA, CDR2 SQIVND (reference sequence). V lost 6 bases, J lost 4 bases, and 11 bases stayed unmatched. CDR3 length equals 15 residues. CDR3 amino acids: CASSQIQGARYEQYF. Here the CDR3 DNA reads TGTGCCAGTAGCCAAATCCAGGGGGCGAGGTACGAGCAGTACTTC.

The J gene is TRBJ2-3, the V gene TRBV11-2; TRBD2 agrees at 7 bases. V gave up 8 bases and J gave up 5 bases; unmatched junction bases: 7. The CDR3 runs 13 residues. The V gene's germline CDR1 is SGHAT and CDR2 FQNNGV. The DNA of the CDR3 is TGTGCCAGCCGACGACTAGCTGGAGATACGCAGTATTTT. Protein sequence: CASRRLAGDTQYF.